Sequencing of this TCR beta chain was carried out in a study of T cells in Graves' hyperthyroidism and ophthalmopathy. On this clonotype: Its antigen is unidentified.

Regions amplified from RNA transcripts were the TCR beta CDR3 regions. TCR CDR3 regions were first amplified by RT-PCR with HTBI primers. TCRdb reprocessed the multiplex PCR reads with MiXCR, giving one entry per CDR3 protein. There are about 480,000 distinct CDR3 sequences in the sample; around 15% occur only once, and 15% to 20% lies in the top ten. Findings and limits, study-wide: Among clonotypes expanded in thyroid above 0.001, most were also found in blood.

Input material: blood. This sequence originates from a woman between 18 and 29 years old with Graves' hyperthyroidism.

In DNA, the CDR3 is TGCAGTCGAGGGACTACTGGGACAGATACGCAGTATTTT. It yields the protein CSRGTTGTDTQYF. The chain combines TRBV20-1 with TRBJ2-3; 7 nucleotides agree with TRBD2. V lost 8 bases and J lost 3; bases outside the gene matches: 8. CDR1 DFQATT and CDR2 SNEGSKA come from the germline V gene (reference sequence). The CDR3 is 13 residues long.